The present entry profiles one TCR beta chain with its context. Clones were read by immunoSEQ multiplex PCR, and TCRdb kept only the in-frame ones, dropping some. The profile covers about 75,000 clones, with around 94% appearing a single time and roughly 0.13% taken by the ten largest. Germline values: CDR1 LNHDA, CDR2 SQIVND (reference sequence). The CDR3 has 13 amino acids. V shed 4 bases and J shed 6 bases, with 9 bases lying between them. The data are from a study of T cell changes during pregnancy in multiple sclerosis. This chain uses TRBV19 with TRBJ2-2; D might be TRBD1 (5 bases). This specimen consisted of CD4+ T cells from peripheral blood mononuclear cells, obtained after pregnancy. The TCR comes from a female donor with multiple sclerosis, enrolled in a pregnancy study. The CDR3 sequence is CASSNGAPGELFF. Written as DNA, the CDR3 is TGTGCCAGTAGTAATGGGGCACCCGGGGAGCTGTTTTTT.